This is a list of T cell receptor beta chains from one sample in a study of blood T cell repertoires in COVID-19. The protocol was immunoSEQ multiplex PCR, while the TCRdb copy is restricted to in-frame clones and leaves out a portion. This sample carries more than 300,000 clones, 85% to 95% of them seen once, and the ten largest clones take around 3.9%. Material for sequencing was PBMCs or T cells enriched from blood (not recorded which). These receptors were obtained from a woman aged 30 to 39 who had been exposed to COVID-19. The CDR3 runs from the conserved cysteine through the conserved F or W. D genes are given only for firm matches.

TRBJ1-2,TRBV9,NA,CASSPGEGKYGYTF,TGTGCCAGCAGCCCCGGGGAGGGGAAATATGGCTACACCTTC
TRBJ1-2,TRBV7-3,TRBD1,CASSLTGDRAPNYGYTF,TGTGCCAGCAGCTTAACTGGGGACAGGGCCCCTAACTATGGCTACACCTTC
TRBJ2-2,TRBV11-2,NA,CASSWGQGNTGELFF,TGTGCCAGCAGCTGGGGGCAGGGGAACACCGGGGAGCTGTTTTTT
TRBJ1-3,TRBV5-1,NA,CASSLAGERTIYF,TGCGCCAGCAGCTTGGCAGGGGAACGCACCATATATTTT
TRBJ2-5,TRBV9,TRBD2,CASSREGKETQYF,TGTGCCAGCAGCCGGGAGGGGAAAGAGACCCAGTACTTC
TRBJ1-1,TRBV6-5,TRBD1,CASSYSKGTGTAFF,TGTGCCAGCAGTTACTCGAAAGGGACAGGGACAGCTTTCTTT
TRBJ1-5,TRBV12-3/TRBV12-4,NA,CASSLPNQPQHF,TGTGCCAGCAGTCTACCAAATCAGCCCCAGCATTTT
TRBJ1-1,TRBV5-6,NA,CASTFQGGNTEAFF,TGTGCCAGCACATTCCAGGGAGGAAACACTGAAGCTTTCTTT
TRBJ1-6,TRBV5-1,NA,CASRGGHTGSPLHF,TGCGCCAGCAGAGGGGGACATACGGGTTCACCCCTCCACTTT
TRBJ1-1,TRBV27,NA,CASKDRGSTEAFF,TGTGCCAGTAAAGATAGGGGGTCCACTGAAGCTTTCTTT
TRBJ1-1,TRBV5-6,NA,CASSSRGRTEAFF,TGTGCCAGCAGCTCCAGGGGTCGGACTGAAGCTTTCTTT
TRBJ2-5,TRBV9,TRBD2,CASSPGGGYGAEIQYF,TGTGCCAGCAGCCCGGGGGGGGGCTATGGGGCAGAGATCCAGTACTTC
TRBJ1-3,TRBV19,NA,CASSIRVGNTIYF,TGTGCCAGTAGTATCAGGGTTGGAAACACCATATATTTT
TRBJ1-4,TRBV2,NA,CASNSLRREKLFF,TGTGCCAGCAATAGCTTGAGAAGGGAGAAACTGTTTTTT